Listed below are T cell receptor beta chains from one sample, sequenced in a study of shared T cell receptors in the human thymus. Using immunoSEQ multiplex PCR, the repertoire was profiled, and TCRdb retains in-frame clones only, with some absent. This table holds hundreds of thousands of clones, approximately 85% found once. The data were also submitted as part of a second study, on human thymus T cells.

What was sequenced was thymocytes. The origin of the receptors is a girl in the first two years of life with a congenital heart defect. Both conserved end residues are part of each CDR3. D genes are given only for firm matches. Some rows have no size entry. The others give once, few or many, or a class for an expanded clone.

v_call,j_call,d_call,clone_size,cdr3_aa,cdr3_nt
TRBV7-8,TRBJ1-4,-,few,CASSLVAGFGEKLFF,TGTGCCAGCAGCTTAGTTGCGGGGTTTGGTGAAAAACTGTTTTTT
TRBV9,TRBJ2-5,-,-,CASSVTSTETQYF,TGTGCCAGCAGCGTAACTAGCACAGAGACCCAGTACTTC
TRBV6-6,TRBJ1-2,-,-,CASSYSAGNYGYTF,TGTGCCAGCAGTTACTCGGCAGGGAACTATGGCTACACCTTC
TRBV15,TRBJ2-5,TRBD1,-,CATSRAGQGEETQYF,TGTGCCACCAGCAGAGCTGGACAGGGGGAAGAGACCCAGTACTTC
TRBV10-3,TRBJ2-7,-,-,CATHPGGSDEQYF,TGTGCCACTCACCCTGGGGGGAGCGACGAGCAGTACTTC
TRBV4-2,TRBJ2-1,TRBD2,-,CASSQGFGGLAGGYPYNEQFF,TGTGCCAGCAGCCAGGGATTTGGGGGACTAGCGGGGGGTTACCCCTACAATGAGCAGTTCTTC
TRBV27,TRBJ2-5,TRBD1,-,CASSCKDRAQETQYF,TGTGCCAGCAGCTGCAAGGACAGGGCCCAAGAGACCCAGTACTTC
TRBV6-6,TRBJ2-7,-,-,CASSYSPTRHEQYF,TGTGCCAGCAGTTACTCCCCGACGCGGCACGAGCAGTACTTC
TRBV5-1,TRBJ1-1,-,-,CASSLALDTNTEAFF,TGCGCCAGCAGCTTGGCCTTAGACACCAACACTGAAGCTTTCTTT
TRBV27,TRBJ2-1,TRBD2,-,CASSLNPGTSGGAVHPNEQFF,TGTGCCAGCAGTCTCAACCCGGGGACTAGCGGGGGGGCCGTTCACCCCAATGAGCAGTTCTTC
TRBV28,TRBJ2-3,TRBD2,-,CASSLPITSGGDTDTQYF,TGTGCCAGCAGTTTACCCATAACTAGCGGGGGGGACACAGATACGCAGTATTTT